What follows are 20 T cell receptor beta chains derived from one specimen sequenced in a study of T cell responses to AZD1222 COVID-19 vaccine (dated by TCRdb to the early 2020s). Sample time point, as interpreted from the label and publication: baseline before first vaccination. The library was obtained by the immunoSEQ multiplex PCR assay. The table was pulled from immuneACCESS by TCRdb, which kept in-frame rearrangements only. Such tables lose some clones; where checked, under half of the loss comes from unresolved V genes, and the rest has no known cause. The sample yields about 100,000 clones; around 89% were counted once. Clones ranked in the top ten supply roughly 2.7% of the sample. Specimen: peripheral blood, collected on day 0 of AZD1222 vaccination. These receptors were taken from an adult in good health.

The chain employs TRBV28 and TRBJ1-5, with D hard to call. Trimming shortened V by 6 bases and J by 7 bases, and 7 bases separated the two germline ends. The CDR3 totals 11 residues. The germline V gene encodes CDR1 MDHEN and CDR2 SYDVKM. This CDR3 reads CASSPGQPQHF. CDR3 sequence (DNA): TGTGCCAGCAGCCCAGGACAGCCCCAGCATTTT.

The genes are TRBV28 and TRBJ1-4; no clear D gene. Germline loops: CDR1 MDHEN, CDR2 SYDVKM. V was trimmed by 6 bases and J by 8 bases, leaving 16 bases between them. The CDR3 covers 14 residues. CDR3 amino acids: CASSRGPSREKLFF. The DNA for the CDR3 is TGTGCCAGCAGCAGAGGACCCAGCCGCGAAAAACTGTTTTTT. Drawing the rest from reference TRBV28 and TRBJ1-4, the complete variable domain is DVKVTQSSRYLVKRTGEKVFLECVQDMDHENMFWYRQDPGLGLRLIYFSYDVKMKEKGDIPEGYSVSREKKERFSLILESASTNQTSMYLCASSRGPSREKLFFGSGTQLSVL.

In DNA, the CDR3 is TGTGCCAGCAGTTTAGCCGGGGCGGGTGAAAAACTGTTTTTT. Residues: CASSLAGAGEKLFF. The chain couples TRBV27 to TRBJ1-4; maybe TRBD1 (5 bases). Trimming removed 2 bases from V and 7 bases from J, with 11 bases in between. Germline V gene lookup returns CDR1 MNHEY and CDR2 SMNVEV (reference sequence). This CDR3 contains 14 residues.

CDR3 sequence: CATSSDRAGYNEQFF. CDR3 DNA: TGTGCCACCAGCTCAGACAGGGCGGGCTACAATGAGCAGTTCTTC. V and J are TRBV15 and TRBJ2-1; 7 nucleotides align to TRBD1. Germline V gene lookup returns CDR1 LNHNV and CDR2 YYDKDF (reference sequence). J gave up 3 bases and V 5 bases, and 7 bases lay outside the gene matches. The CDR3 covers 15 residues.

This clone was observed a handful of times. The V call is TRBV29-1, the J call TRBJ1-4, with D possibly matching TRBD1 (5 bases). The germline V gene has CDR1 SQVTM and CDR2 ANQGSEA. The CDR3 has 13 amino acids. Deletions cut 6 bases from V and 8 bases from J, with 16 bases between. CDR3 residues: CSVGRGWEEKLFF. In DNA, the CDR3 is TGCAGCGTCGGACGGGGGTGGGAGGAAAAACTGTTTTTT.

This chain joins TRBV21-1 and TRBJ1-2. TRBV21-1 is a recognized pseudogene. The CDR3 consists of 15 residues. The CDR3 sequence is CASSTPAGQNYGYTF. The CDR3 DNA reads TGTGCCAGCAGCACCCCCGCCGGGCAGAACTATGGCTACACCTTC.

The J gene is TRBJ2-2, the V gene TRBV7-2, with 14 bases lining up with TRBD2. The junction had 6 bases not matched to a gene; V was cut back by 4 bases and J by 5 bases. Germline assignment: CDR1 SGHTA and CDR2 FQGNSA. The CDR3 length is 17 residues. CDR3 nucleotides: TGTGCCAGCAGCTCAAGACTAGCGGGAGGGCCGACCGGGGAGCTGTTTTTT. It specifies CASSSRLAGGPTGELFF.

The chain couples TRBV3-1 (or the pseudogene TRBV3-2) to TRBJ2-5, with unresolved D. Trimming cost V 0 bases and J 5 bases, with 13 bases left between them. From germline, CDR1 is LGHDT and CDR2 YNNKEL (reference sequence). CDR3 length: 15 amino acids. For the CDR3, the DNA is TGTGCCAGCAGCCAAGAGGGCAGATCCTGGGAGACCCAGTACTTC. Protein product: CASSQEGRSWETQYF.

CDR3 DNA sequence: TGTGCCAGCATTTCCTACCTACAGGGTGGCGAGCAGTACTTC. The encoded protein is CASISYLQGGEQYF. The chain couples TRBV6-1 to TRBJ2-7; the D gene is possibly TRBD1 (6 bases). The CDR3 spans 14 residues. V lost 7 bases, J lost 6 bases, and 19 bases lay in between. CDR1 is MNHNS, CDR2 SASEGT, per germline.

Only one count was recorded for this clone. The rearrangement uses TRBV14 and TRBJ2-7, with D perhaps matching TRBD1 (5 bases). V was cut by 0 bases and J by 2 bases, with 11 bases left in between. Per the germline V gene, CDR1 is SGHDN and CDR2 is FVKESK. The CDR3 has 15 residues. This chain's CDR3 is CASSQEGVKAYEQYF. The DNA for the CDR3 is TGTGCCAGCAGCCAAGAAGGGGTGAAGGCCTACGAGCAGTACTTC.

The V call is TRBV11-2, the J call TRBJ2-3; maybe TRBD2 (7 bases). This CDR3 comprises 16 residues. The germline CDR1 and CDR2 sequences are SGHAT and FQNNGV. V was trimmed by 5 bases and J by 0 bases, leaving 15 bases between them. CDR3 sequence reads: CASSPVAGASTDTQYF. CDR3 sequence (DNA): TGTGCCAGCAGCCCCGTCGCGGGGGCTAGCACAGATACGCAGTATTTT.

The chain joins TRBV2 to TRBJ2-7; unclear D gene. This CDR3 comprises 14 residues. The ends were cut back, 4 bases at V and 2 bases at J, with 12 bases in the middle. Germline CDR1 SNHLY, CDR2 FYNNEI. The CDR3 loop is CASSAGLLAYEQYF. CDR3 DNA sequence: TGTGCCAGCAGTGCTGGGTTGCTTGCCTACGAGCAGTACTTC.

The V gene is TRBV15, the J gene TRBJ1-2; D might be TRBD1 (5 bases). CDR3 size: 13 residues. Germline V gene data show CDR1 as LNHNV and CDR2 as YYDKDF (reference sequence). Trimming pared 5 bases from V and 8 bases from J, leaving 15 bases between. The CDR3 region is CATSLSWRGGYTF. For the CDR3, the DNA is TGTGCCACCAGCCTAAGTTGGAGGGGAGGCTACACCTTC.

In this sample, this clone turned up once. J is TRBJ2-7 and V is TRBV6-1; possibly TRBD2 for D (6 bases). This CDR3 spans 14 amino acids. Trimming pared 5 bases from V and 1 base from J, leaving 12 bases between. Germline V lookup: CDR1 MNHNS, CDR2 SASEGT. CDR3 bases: TGTGCCAGCAGTCTTCGACTAGAGTCCTACGAGCAGTACTTC. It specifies CASSLRLESYEQYF.

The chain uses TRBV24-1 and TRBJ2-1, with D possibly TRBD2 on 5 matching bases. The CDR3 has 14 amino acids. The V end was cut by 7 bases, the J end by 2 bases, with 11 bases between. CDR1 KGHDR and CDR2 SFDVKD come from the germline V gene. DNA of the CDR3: TGTGCCACCAGCGACTATCTCACCTACAATGAGCAGTTCTTC. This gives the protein CATSDYLTYNEQFF.

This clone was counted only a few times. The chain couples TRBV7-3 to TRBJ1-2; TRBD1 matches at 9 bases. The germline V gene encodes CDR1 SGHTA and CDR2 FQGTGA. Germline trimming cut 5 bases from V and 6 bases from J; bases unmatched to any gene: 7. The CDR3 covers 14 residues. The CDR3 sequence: CASSNPGQGHGYTF. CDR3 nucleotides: TGTGCCAGCAGCAACCCGGGACAGGGCCATGGCTACACCTTC.

The CDR3 region has the DNA TGTGCCAGCAGCCGGGGACAGATCGGAGGCTACACCTTC. This translates into CASSRGQIGGYTF. V gene TRBV3-1 (or the pseudogene TRBV3-2) combines with J gene TRBJ1-2; 7 nucleotides align to TRBD1. The CDR3 totals 13 residues. V was clipped by 4 bases and J by 8 bases; unmatched bases: 7. Germline loops: CDR1 LGHDT, CDR2 YNNKEL (reference sequence).

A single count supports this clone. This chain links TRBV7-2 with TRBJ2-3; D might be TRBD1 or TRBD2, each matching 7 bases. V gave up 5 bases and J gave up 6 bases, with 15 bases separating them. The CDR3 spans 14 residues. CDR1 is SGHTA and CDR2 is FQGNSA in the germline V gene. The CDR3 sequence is CASSPTRGGDTQYF. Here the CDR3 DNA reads TGTGCCAGCAGCCCGACCAGGGGGGGGGATACGCAGTATTTT. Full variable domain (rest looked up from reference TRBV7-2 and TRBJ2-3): GAGVSQSPSNKVTEKGKDVELRCDPISGHTALYWYRQSLGQGLEFLIYFQGNSAPDKSGLPSDRFSAERTGGSVSTLTIQRTQQEDSAVYLCASSPTRGGDTQYFGPGTRLTVL.

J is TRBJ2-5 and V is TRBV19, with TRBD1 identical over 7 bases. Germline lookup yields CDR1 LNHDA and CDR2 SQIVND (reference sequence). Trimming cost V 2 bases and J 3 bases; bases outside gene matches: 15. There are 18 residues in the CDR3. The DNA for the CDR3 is TGTGCCAGTAGTATAACGGCCGGGACAGCACATCTTAAAGAGACCCAGTACTTC. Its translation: CASSITAGTAHLKETQYF. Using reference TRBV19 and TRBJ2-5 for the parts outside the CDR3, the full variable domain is DGGITQSPKYLFRKEGQNVTLSCEQNLNHDAMYWYRQDPGQGLRLIYYSQIVNDFQKGDIAEGYSVSREKKESFPLTVTSAQKNPTAFYLCASSITAGTAHLKETQYFGPGTRLLVL.

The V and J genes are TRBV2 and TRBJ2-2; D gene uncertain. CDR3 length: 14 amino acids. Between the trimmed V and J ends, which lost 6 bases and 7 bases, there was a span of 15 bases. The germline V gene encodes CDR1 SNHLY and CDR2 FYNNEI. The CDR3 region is CASSQDPVGGELFF. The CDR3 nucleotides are TGTGCCAGCAGCCAGGACCCGGTGGGCGGGGAGCTGTTTTTT.